These 12 T cell receptor beta chains came from one sample sequenced in a study of beta chain features in type 1 diabetes (dated by TCRdb to 2016 to 2018). Library preparation employed the immunoSEQ multiplex PCR assay. The entire isolated RNA was reverse transcribed using the High Capacity cDNA Reverse Transcription Kit, and thus expressed TCRB transcripts were sequenced. Held by TCRdb, this immuneACCESS table contains in-frame sequences only and omits some clones. Under half of the omission traces to an unresolved V gene where checked; the cause of the rest is unknown. The sample table lists over 100,000 clones, 30% to 40% of them with a count of one. The ten largest clones add up to approximately 0.065% of the sample. The sample comprised stem cell memory CD4+ T cells from blood. The sample's cell subset or site label, in plain terms: stem cell-like memory CD4+ T cells. The receptor source for this set is a woman under 30 in good health.

There are a few counts of this clone. This rearrangement joins TRBV7-2 to TRBJ2-5; D is perhaps TRBD2 (5 bases). V was trimmed by 3 bases and J by 2 bases, leaving 10 bases between them. The CDR3 extends over 14 amino acids. Germline values: CDR1 SGHTA, CDR2 FQGNSA. CDR3 region: CASSFAGRQETQYF. The CDR3 DNA sequence: TGTGCCAGCAGCTTCGCGGGCAGACAAGAGACCCAGTACTTC. The full variable domain, with the rest looked up from reference TRBV7-2 and TRBJ2-5, is GAGVSQSPSNKVTEKGKDVELRCDPISGHTALYWYRQSLGQGLEFLIYFQGNSAPDKSGLPSDRFSAERTGGSVSTLTIQRTQQEDSAVYLCASSFAGRQETQYFGPGTRLLVL.

The J gene is TRBJ1-5, the V gene TRBV30, with no clear D. V was shortened by 3 bases and J by 0 bases, with 12 bases between the two germline ends. CDR1 is GTSNPN, CDR2 SVGIG, per germline (reference sequence). CDR3 size: 15 residues. The CDR3 DNA reads TGTGCCTGGAGCTCGATGGACTTTAGCAATCAGCCCCAGCATTTT. Residues: CAWSSMDFSNQPQHF. Full variable domain (outside the CDR3, taken from reference TRBV30 and TRBJ1-5): SQTIHQWPATLVQPVGSPLSLECTVEGTSNPNLYWYRQAAGRGLQLLFYSVGIGQISSEVPQNLSASRPQDRQFILSSKKLLLSDSGFYLCAWSSMDFSNQPQHFGDGTRLSIL.

This clone was detected a few times. V and J are TRBV7-9 and TRBJ2-3; 7 bases match TRBD2. This CDR3 contains 16 residues. The germline V gene has CDR1 SEHNR and CDR2 FQNEAQ (reference sequence). V lost 6 bases and J lost 4; bases outside the gene matches: 13. The CDR3 loop is CASRPELAKVPDTQYF. The CDR3 nucleotides read TGTGCCAGCAGGCCAGAACTAGCGAAAGTGCCAGATACGCAGTATTTT.

This chain links TRBV29-1 with TRBJ2-1; D possibly corresponds to TRBD2 (6 bases). Trimming took off 4 bases at V and 4 bases at J, with 17 bases between the two ends. This CDR3 region has 15 residues. The germline gives CDR1 SQVTM, CDR2 ANQGSEA. The CDR3 DNA reads as TGCAGCGTTGCGCACAGTCTTGCGGGGTACAATGAGCAGTTCTTC. This translates into CSVAHSLAGYNEQFF.

J is TRBJ2-1 and V is TRBV7-9; D might be TRBD2 (6 bases). The length of the CDR3 is 14 residues. Germline V lookup: CDR1 SEHNR, CDR2 FQNEAQ (reference sequence). Deletions cut 2 bases from V and 7 bases from J, with 12 bases between. CDR3 protein: CASSLWVGRNEQFF. The CDR3 coding sequence is TGTGCCAGCAGCTTATGGGTCGGGAGAAATGAGCAGTTCTTC.

The CDR3 DNA is TGTGCCAGTAGCGACAGCTCTGGGGCCAACGTCCTGACTTTC. It specifies CASSDSSGANVLTF. The rearrangement links TRBV19 to TRBJ2-6, with a weak D call TRBD1 (5 bases). Germline V gene data show CDR1 as LNHDA and CDR2 as SQIVND (reference sequence). The CDR3 covers 14 residues. V lost 6 bases and J 0 bases, leaving 6 bases between the germline ends. Looking up the rest from reference TRBV19 and TRBJ2-6 gives the full variable domain: DGGITQSPKYLFRKEGQNVTLSCEQNLNHDAMYWYRQDPGQGLRLIYYSQIVNDFQKGDIAEGYSVSREKKESFPLTVTSAQKNPTAFYLCASSDSSGANVLTFGAGSRLTVL.

V is TRBV27 and J is TRBJ1-1; a weak D match, TRBD1 (6 bases). This CDR3 spans 15 amino acids. CDR1 and CDR2 (germline): MNHEY, SMNVEV (reference sequence). V lost 3 bases and J lost 1, with 12 bases in between. This CDR3 is CASSLSPRGNTEAFF. CDR3 nucleotide sequence: TGTGCCAGCAGTTTGTCCCCCAGGGGGAACACTGAAGCTTTCTTT.

The chain links TRBV6-1 to TRBJ2-1; D perhaps matches TRBD1 (6 bases). Germline loops: CDR1 MNHNS, CDR2 SASEGT. There are 14 residues in the CDR3. Trimming removed 5 bases from V and 7 bases from J, with 15 bases in between. CDR3 residues: CASSSAGDMNEQFF. The CDR3 nucleotides read TGTGCCAGCAGTTCTGCAGGGGATATGAATGAGCAGTTCTTC.

The chain links TRBV7-9 to TRBJ2-7, with TRBD2 identical over 9 bases. Germline V gives CDR1 SEHNR, CDR2 FQNEAQ (reference sequence). V gave up 7 bases and J gave up 2 bases; unmatched junction bases: 6. The CDR3 sequence is 14 residues long. DNA of the CDR3: TGTGCCAGCACCATAGCGGGAGACCCCTACGAGCAGTACTTC. Encoded protein: CASTIAGDPYEQYF.

The gene calls are TRBV5-1 and TRBJ2-2; D is unclear. Germline loops: CDR1 SGHRS, CDR2 YFSETQ. Trimming pared 4 bases from V and 4 bases from J, leaving 8 bases between. CDR3 size: 13 residues. The CDR3 sequence is CASSPGATGELFF. Written as DNA, the CDR3 is TGCGCCAGCAGCCCCGGTGCCACCGGGGAGCTGTTTTTT.

This clone has just a few counts. This sequence joins TRBV18 and TRBJ2-1, with D tentatively TRBD2 (5 bases). The CDR3 is 15 amino acids. Germline V gene lookup returns CDR1 KGHSH and CDR2 LQKENI. Trimming removed 2 bases at V and 0 bases at J, with 8 bases between. This CDR3 is CASSPGESSYNEQFF. Here the CDR3 DNA reads TGTGCCAGCTCACCAGGGGAGAGCTCCTACAATGAGCAGTTCTTC.

V gene TRBV5-4 combines with J gene TRBJ1-3, with D perhaps TRBD1 (6 bases). The germline V and J ends were trimmed by 1 base and 4 bases, with 12 bases remaining between them. This CDR3 comprises 15 residues. CDR1 and CDR2 (germline): SGHNT, YYREEE (reference sequence). As DNA, the CDR3 is TGTGCCAGCAGCTTGACAGGGATCAAGGGAAACACCATATATTTT. This translates into CASSLTGIKGNTIYF.